The present T cell receptor beta chain was sequenced within a study of T cell repertoires and HLA-DP antigens. In the study overall: Two male donors and one female donor spanned ages 18-to-29 through 60-to-69. Average DNA input: roughly 230 ng for CD137+CD4+ sorts, around 1,300 ng pre-culture.

The CDR3 is 17 residues long. Germline-derived CDR1 and CDR2 are SGDLS and YYNGEE. Between the trimmed V and J ends, which lost 4 bases and 5 bases, there was a span of 21 bases. In the case of this clone: Its antigen is undetermined.

CD4+ T cells were isolated untouched, approximately 98% pure. Primers targeted 54 TRBV and 13 TRBJ segments. TCRdb keeps only in-frame clones here, not all; method: immunoSEQ multiplex PCR. The data contain over 60,000 clones, about four fifths of them singletons. J is TRBJ2-2 and V is TRBV9, with D tentatively TRBD2 (6 bases). The source is a man between 60 and 75 years old in good health and CMV-seronegative. What was sequenced was CD4+ T cells from PBMCs. In nucleotides, the CDR3 is TGTGCCAGCAGCCCAGAGGGACCGGGAGAGGGGACCGGGGAGCTGTTTTTT. Its protein is CASSPEGPGEGTGELFF. The full variable domain, in which reference TRBV9 and TRBJ2-2 provide the parts outside the CDR3, is DSGVTQTPKHLITATGQRVTLRCSPRSGDLSVYWYQQSLDQGLQFLIQYYNGEERAKGNILERFSAQQFPDLHSELNLSSLELGDSALYFCASSPEGPGEGTGELFFGEGSRLTVL.